A single sample is the source of the 28 T cell receptor beta chains below, sequenced in a study of blood T cell repertoires in COVID-19. The assay was immunoSEQ multiplex PCR, and TCRdb's table has in-frame clones only and misses some. The table lists 200,000 to 300,000 clones, approximately 83% of them singletons. The sample comprised peripheral blood. These receptors originate from a woman of 80 years or more with acute or convalescent COVID-19.

This chain uses TRBV19 with TRBJ1-6, with 8 nucleotides matching TRBD1. From germline, CDR1 is LNHDA and CDR2 SQIVND (reference sequence). Trimming at V came to 7 bases and at J to 5 bases, leaving 7 bases not matched to a gene. The CDR3 extends over 15 amino acids. CDR3 sequence (DNA): TGTGCCAGTACTCGACAGGGGCTAGATAATTCACCCCTCCACTTT. This gives the protein CASTRQGLDNSPLHF.

V is TRBV15 and J is TRBJ1-1, with D unclear. Germline values: CDR1 LNHNV, CDR2 YYDKDF (reference sequence). The CDR3 sequence is 14 residues long. V was clipped by 0 bases and J by 4 bases, with 9 bases between them. CDR3 loop: CATSRDSQRTEAFF. As DNA, the CDR3 is TGTGCCACCAGCAGAGATAGCCAGCGCACTGAAGCTTTCTTT.

CDR3 amino acids: CASSFDRGGNNIQYF. In DNA, the CDR3 is TGTGCCAGCTCATTTGACAGGGGAGGCAATAACATTCAGTACTTC. The V and J genes are TRBV18 and TRBJ2-4; 8 bases are shared with TRBD1. This CDR3 has 15 residues. V gave up 5 bases and J gave up 7 bases; unmatched junction bases: 10. The germline CDR1 and CDR2 sequences are KGHSH and LQKENI.

There are a few counts of this clone. J is TRBJ1-1 and V is TRBV7-9; 9 positions match TRBD1. Trimming took 1 base from V and 7 from J; bases not matched to a gene: 7. Per germline, CDR1 SEHNR and CDR2 FQNEAQ (reference sequence). The CDR3 has 15 residues. CDR3 nucleotides: TGTGCCAGCAGCTTAGGGGGGCACAGGGGGCATGAAGCTTTCTTT. Amino acids: CASSLGGHRGHEAFF.

The rearrangement joins TRBV3-1 (or the pseudogene TRBV3-2) to TRBJ1-2; 7 nucleotides match TRBD1. Looked up from germline, CDR1 is LGHDT and CDR2 is YNNKEL (reference sequence). This CDR3 contains 13 residues. With 5 bases clipped from V and 8 bases from J, the junction kept 8 bases outside the gene matches. This chain's CDR3 is CASSSGQLVGYTF. For the CDR3, the DNA is TGTGCCAGCAGCTCGGGACAGCTAGTCGGCTACACCTTC.

J is TRBJ1-3 and V is TRBV28, with 9 bases that match TRBD1. The CDR3 has 15 residues. The trim removed 5 bases at V and 8 bases at J, leaving 10 bases unmatched. Germline V gene lookup returns CDR1 MDHEN and CDR2 SYDVKM. The CDR3 bases are TGTGCCAGCAGTCTCTCCGGGACAGGGTTTGACACCATATATTTT. This translates into CASSLSGTGFDTIYF.

The chain recombines TRBV5-1 with TRBJ1-5, with TRBD1 as a possible D gene (6 bases). The V gene lost 4 bases and the J gene lost 0 bases, with 23 bases spanning the gap. CDR3 length equals 19 residues. CDR1 and CDR2 (germline): SGHRS, YFSETQ. CDR3 nucleotide sequence: TGCGCCAGCAGCGGCGGACAGCTCCCAACCGTCTATAGCAATCAGCCCCAGCATTTT. Its translation: CASSGGQLPTVYSNQPQHF.

The rearrangement uses TRBV15 and TRBJ2-3; 8 bases match TRBD2. The CDR3 consists of 14 residues. From germline, CDR1 is LNHNV and CDR2 YYDKDF (reference sequence). V was pared by 0 bases and J by 8 bases, with 4 bases of the junction left unmatched. The CDR3 DNA follows: TGTGCCACCAGCAGAGATGGTAGCGGGGCTACGCAGTATTTT. It translates to CATSRDGSGATQYF.

The chain is built from TRBV5-1 and TRBJ2-6; a possible D gene is TRBD1 (7 bases). This CDR3 region has 18 residues. Germline CDR1 and CDR2: SGHRS and YFSETQ. Trimming left V 0 bases short and J 0 bases short, with 13 bases between. The DNA for the CDR3 is TGCGCCAGCAGCTTGGTTGGCGGGACAGCCTCTGGGGCCAACGTCCTGACTTTC. Its protein product is CASSLVGGTASGANVLTF.

The chain is built from TRBV7-8 and TRBJ1-5; 8 bases fit TRBD1. The ends lost 0 bases at V and 10 bases at J; junction bases unmatched: 8. This CDR3 has 15 amino acids. The germline CDR1 and CDR2 sequences are SGHVS and FQNEAQ. The CDR3 DNA follows: TGTGCCAGCAGCTTAGCGACAGGGGTCGGGTTTCCCCAGCATTTT. Translating gives CASSLATGVGFPQHF.

This chain connects TRBV12-3 or TRBV12-4 to TRBJ1-1; D remains ambiguous. The CDR3 has 13 amino acids. V was shortened by 7 bases and J by 1 base, with 10 bases between the two germline ends. CDR3 sequence: CASTLLGNTEAFF. CDR3 coding DNA: TGTGCCAGCACCCTACTCGGGAACACTGAAGCTTTCTTT.

This chain connects TRBV9 to TRBJ1-2; D is possibly TRBD1 (6 bases). Between the trimmed V and J ends, which lost 4 bases and 2 bases, there was a span of 12 bases. CDR1 SGDLS and CDR2 YYNGEE come from the germline V gene. The CDR3 is 14 amino acids. In DNA form, the CDR3 reads TGTGCCAGCAGCTCAAGGACAGAAAACTATGGCTACACCTTC. It encodes CASSSRTENYGYTF.

The V and J genes are TRBV12-3 or TRBV12-4 and TRBJ2-3; 7 bases fit TRBD2. The ends lost 6 bases at V and 3 bases at J; junction bases unmatched: 0. The CDR3 extends over 12 amino acids. CDR3 sequence reads: CASRRGTDTQYF. The CDR3 DNA reads TGTGCCAGCAGGCGGGGGACAGATACGCAGTATTTT.

This sequence joins TRBV28 and TRBJ1-1; a weak D match, TRBD1 (5 bases). Looked up from germline, CDR1 is MDHEN and CDR2 is SYDVKM. V lost 5 bases to trimming and J lost 5 bases, with 9 bases between them. This CDR3 has 12 residues. Here the CDR3 reads CASSEQVTEAFF. The CDR3 bases are TGTGCCAGCAGTGAACAGGTGACTGAAGCTTTCTTT. Full variable domain (outside the CDR3, taken from reference TRBV28 and TRBJ1-1): DVKVTQSSRYLVKRTGEKVFLECVQDMDHENMFWYRQDPGLGLRLIYFSYDVKMKEKGDIPEGYSVSREKKERFSLILESASTNQTSMYLCASSEQVTEAFFGQGTRLTVV.

V gene TRBV10-1 combines with J gene TRBJ1-1; D possibly corresponds to TRBD1 (6 bases). The V end was cut by 3 bases, the J end by 9 bases, with 11 bases between. Germline assignment: CDR1 WNHNN and CDR2 SYGVQD (reference sequence). This CDR3 has 12 residues. For the CDR3, the DNA is TGCGCCAGCAGTGAACAGGGTATGAAAGCTTTCTTT. Protein sequence: CASSEQGMKAFF.

The V and J genes are TRBV6-5 and TRBJ2-1, with 9 bases that match TRBD1. The CDR3 covers 15 residues. After removal of 10 bases from V and 7 bases from J, the junction contained 14 bases not matched to a gene. Per the germline V gene, CDR1 is MNHEY and CDR2 is SVGAGI. The CDR3 DNA reads as TGTGCCACTTGGACAGGGGCCGTCGTGGGAAATGAGCAGTTCTTC. Translating gives CATWTGAVVGNEQFF.

This clone was found once. This rearrangement joins TRBV5-6 to TRBJ2-5; D may be TRBD2 (5 bases). Germline-derived CDR1 and CDR2 are SGHDT and YYEEEE. Trimming took off 0 bases at V and 3 bases at J, with 9 bases between the two ends. The CDR3 covers 14 residues. CDR3: CASSLGTREETQYF. In DNA, the CDR3 is TGTGCCAGCAGCTTGGGGACGCGGGAAGAGACCCAGTACTTC.

V gene TRBV7-2 combines with J gene TRBJ2-7, with 7 bases identical to TRBD1. The CDR3 has 14 residues. The trim removed 5 bases at V and 1 base at J, leaving 5 bases unmatched. Germline V gives CDR1 SGHTA, CDR2 FQGNSA. This CDR3 is CASSKDRASYEQYF. The CDR3 coding sequence is TGTGCCAGCAGCAAAGACAGGGCTTCCTACGAGCAGTACTTC.

This clone was picked up a small number of times. The J gene is TRBJ1-5, the V gene TRBV12-3 or TRBV12-4; D gene uncertain. V dropped 1 base and J dropped 7 bases, with 8 bases sitting between them. The CDR3 has 13 residues. The CDR3 bases are TGTGCCAGCAGTTTAGGCCCCCAGCAGCCCCAGCATTTT. Its translation: CASSLGPQQPQHF.

The CDR3 reads CASSQKVDSYYEQYF. In DNA form, the CDR3 reads TGCGCCAGCAGCCAAAAGGTGGACAGTTACTACGAGCAGTACTTC. This chain links TRBV23-1 with TRBJ2-7, with a possible D match to TRBD1 (6 bases). TRBV23-1 belongs to the ORF category, with a function that is uncertain. The CDR3 consists of 15 residues. The V end lost 6 bases, the J end lost 3 bases, and 18 bases lay between the germline ends.

This chain connects TRBV28 to TRBJ1-5; 7 nucleotides agree with TRBD1. The CDR3 is made up of 15 amino acids. The trim removed 6 bases at V and 2 bases at J, leaving 7 bases unmatched. Per the germline V gene, CDR1 is MDHEN and CDR2 is SYDVKM. DNA for the CDR3: TGTGCCAGCAGGGCCTTTACAGGGGGCAATCAGCCCCAGCATTTT. Protein sequence: CASRAFTGGNQPQHF. Together with reference TRBV28 and TRBJ1-5, the CDR3 gives the full variable domain: DVKVTQSSRYLVKRTGEKVFLECVQDMDHENMFWYRQDPGLGLRLIYFSYDVKMKEKGDIPEGYSVSREKKERFSLILESASTNQTSMYLCASRAFTGGNQPQHFGDGTRLSIL.

The chain combines TRBV6-6 with TRBJ2-2; tentatively, D is TRBD1 (6 bases). V was shortened by 5 bases and J by 1 base, with 11 bases between the two germline ends. The CDR3 has 15 amino acids. CDR1 is MNHNY and CDR2 is SVGAGI in the germline V gene (reference sequence). The CDR3 DNA sequence: TGTGCCAGCAGTGGGGCAGGGGAGAACACCGGGGAGCTGTTTTTT. The encoded protein is CASSGAGENTGELFF.

The chain combines TRBV5-1 with TRBJ1-3, with 8 bases aligning to TRBD1. This CDR3 is built from 17 residues. Trimming at V came to 0 bases and at J to 7 bases, leaving 12 bases not matched to a gene. The V gene's germline CDR1 is SGHRS and CDR2 YFSETQ. The CDR3, as DNA: TGCGCCAGCAGCTTGGAATCGCCAGGGGGCAATCTGAACACCATATATTTT. Translating gives CASSLESPGGNLNTIYF.

This clone has a handful of counts. The V gene is TRBV28, the J gene TRBJ2-3; D is perhaps TRBD2 (7 bases). The CDR3 is 13 amino acids. V lost 3 bases and J lost 7, with 11 bases in between. Germline V gene lookup returns CDR1 MDHEN and CDR2 SYDVKM. The CDR3 region has the DNA TGTGCCAGCAGTTTGGGGGGGGCGAATACGCAGTATTTT. It codes for CASSLGGANTQYF.

The J gene is TRBJ1-1, the V gene TRBV19, with 8 bases identical to TRBD1. The CDR3 is 14 amino acids. Germline V lookup: CDR1 LNHDA, CDR2 SQIVND (reference sequence). Trimming took 5 bases from V and 5 from J; bases not matched to a gene: 7. The CDR3 protein is CASSSGQGGTEAFF. DNA for the CDR3: TGTGCCAGTAGTTCCGGACAGGGTGGGACTGAAGCTTTCTTT.

The chain has TRBV27 and TRBJ1-3; no clear D. CDR1 and CDR2 (germline): MNHEY, SMNVEV (reference sequence). The CDR3 runs 13 residues. Trimming took 8 bases from V and 0 from J, leaving 8 bases between them. In DNA, the CDR3 is TGTGCCAGCCGAGCCCACTCTGGAAACACCATATATTTT. This sequence encodes CASRAHSGNTIYF.

The chain recombines TRBV5-4 with TRBJ2-3; TRBD2 matches at 10 bases. J lost 6 bases, V lost 2 bases, and 6 bases had no gene match. CDR3 length: 15 residues. Germline loops: CDR1 SGHNT, CDR2 YYREEE (reference sequence). As DNA, the CDR3 is TGTGCCAGCAGCTTAAGACTAGCGGGTGGGGATACGCAGTATTTT. It specifies CASSLRLAGGDTQYF.

The J gene is TRBJ1-1, the V gene TRBV6-4; D is possibly TRBD1 (5 bases). The germline V and J ends were trimmed by 6 bases and 8 bases, with 16 bases remaining between them. CDR1 and CDR2 (germline): MRHNA, SNTAGT. The CDR3 totals 13 residues. CDR3 sequence: CASRAQPGGEAFF. DNA of the CDR3: TGTGCCAGCAGAGCACAGCCGGGGGGGGAAGCTTTCTTT.